One sample yielded the 9 T cell receptor beta chains listed below, sequenced in a study of cytomegalovirus exposure and HLA in healthy donors. The PCR employed 60 Vbeta primers together with 13 Jbeta primers. Generated by immunoSEQ multiplex PCR, the TCRdb table keeps only in-frame clones and is missing some. Among some 110,000 clones listed, 55% to 75% were seen once. The sequencing input was PBMCs. The receptors shown here come from a man aged 30 to 39 in good health and CMV-seropositive.

This chain joins TRBV7-8 and TRBJ1-3, with D unresolved. CDR1 is SGHVS, CDR2 FQNEAQ, per germline. Between the trimmed V and J ends, which lost 3 bases and 0 bases, there was a span of 15 bases. The CDR3 totals 17 residues. The CDR3 coding sequence is TGTGCCAGCAGCTTTTTCCGAACTCCTGACTCTGGAAACACCATATATTTT. It specifies CASSFFRTPDSGNTIYF. Full variable domain (rest looked up from reference TRBV7-8 and TRBJ1-3): GAGVSQSPRYKVAKRGQDVALRCDPISGHVSLFWYQQALGQGPEFLTYFQNEAQLDKSGLPSDRFFAERPEGSVSTLKIQRTQQEDSAVYLCASSFFRTPDSGNTIYFGEGSWLTVV.

The V call is TRBV6-4, the J call TRBJ1-1; perhaps TRBD1 as D (6 bases). The CDR3 extends over 13 amino acids. V dropped 4 bases and J dropped 7 bases, with 13 bases sitting between them. Germline lookup yields CDR1 MRHNA and CDR2 SNTAGT. CDR3 DNA sequence: TGTGCCAGCAGTGTAGAAGGGGGAAGTGAAGCTTTCTTT. Its protein is CASSVEGGSEAFF.

The chain carries TRBV30 and TRBJ2-3; D not resolved. The CDR3 is 12 amino acids. Germline-derived CDR1 and CDR2 are GTSNPN and SVGIG (reference sequence). Between the trimmed V and J ends, which lost 5 bases and 0 bases, there was a span of 6 bases. CDR3 coding DNA: TGTGCCTGGGGCCCTAGCACAGATACGCAGTATTTT. Residues: CAWGPSTDTQYF.

This chain uses TRBV5-5 with TRBJ2-5; 9 bases line up with TRBD2. The J segment lost 4 bases and the V segment lost 0 bases, leaving 7 bases of the junction unmatched. Germline loops: CDR1 SGHKS, CDR2 YYEKEE (reference sequence). This CDR3 spans 16 amino acids. DNA of the CDR3: TGTGCCAGCAGCTTGGAGCTAGCGGGAATCCGAGAGACCCAGTACTTC. It translates to CASSLELAGIRETQYF.

This clone was detected a few times. The chain carries TRBV27 and TRBJ1-2, with 9 bases matching TRBD1. The CDR3 extends over 15 amino acids. V was clipped by 1 base and J by 4 bases; unmatched bases: 4. Germline V gives CDR1 MNHEY, CDR2 SMNVEV (reference sequence). The CDR3 protein is CASSLYGTGFYGYTF. The CDR3 nucleotides read TGTGCCAGCAGTTTATACGGGACAGGGTTCTATGGCTACACCTTC.

This sequence joins TRBV27 and TRBJ1-3; a possible D gene is TRBD1 (5 bases). This CDR3 has 14 residues. V lost 7 bases and J 4 bases, leaving 14 bases between the germline ends. Germline V gives CDR1 MNHEY, CDR2 SMNVEV (reference sequence). CDR3 region: CASNLSTVGNTIYF. The CDR3 DNA reads as TGTGCCAGCAATTTGTCGACAGTCGGAAACACCATATATTTT.

In its sample, this clone was seen a few times. The chain links TRBV11-1 to TRBJ1-1, with a tentative D call TRBD1 (6 bases). Germline CDR1 is SGHAT and CDR2 is FQDESV (reference sequence). V dropped 2 bases and J dropped 4 bases, with 14 bases sitting between them. There are 15 residues in the CDR3. CDR3 protein: CASSLQAGAGTEAFF. The CDR3 region has the DNA TGTGCCAGCAGCTTACAGGCAGGGGCGGGCACTGAAGCTTTCTTT. Full variable domain (remainder filled in from reference TRBV11-1 and TRBJ1-1): EAEVAQSPRYKITEKSQAVAFWCDPISGHATLYWYRQILGQGPELLVQFQDESVVDDSQLPKDRFSAERLKGVDSTLKIQPAELGDSAMYLCASSLQAGAGTEAFFGQGTRLTVV.

The chain carries TRBV28 and TRBJ1-1; 7 nucleotides align to TRBD1. Trimming cost V 2 bases and J 7 bases; bases outside gene matches: 7. The V gene's germline CDR1 is MDHEN and CDR2 SYDVKM. The CDR3 covers 14 residues. The chain's CDR3 is CASSLRRGRGEAFF. The DNA of the CDR3 is TGTGCCAGCAGTTTACGGAGGGGGCGGGGTGAAGCTTTCTTT.

The chain is built from TRBV19 and TRBJ1-5; TRBD1 is a possible D gene (5 bases). CDR1 is LNHDA, CDR2 SQIVND, per germline (reference sequence). The CDR3 contains 15 residues. V shed 9 bases and J shed 6 bases, with 21 bases lying between them. DNA of the CDR3: TGTGCCAGCTCCAAGGGGCAGGGTGTAACTCAGCCCCAGCATTTT. Translation: CASSKGQGVTQPQHF. Supplemented by reference TRBV19 and TRBJ1-5, the full variable domain reads DGGITQSPKYLFRKEGQNVTLSCEQNLNHDAMYWYRQDPGQGLRLIYYSQIVNDFQKGDIAEGYSVSREKKESFPLTVTSAQKNPTAFYLCASSKGQGVTQPQHFGDGTRLSIL.